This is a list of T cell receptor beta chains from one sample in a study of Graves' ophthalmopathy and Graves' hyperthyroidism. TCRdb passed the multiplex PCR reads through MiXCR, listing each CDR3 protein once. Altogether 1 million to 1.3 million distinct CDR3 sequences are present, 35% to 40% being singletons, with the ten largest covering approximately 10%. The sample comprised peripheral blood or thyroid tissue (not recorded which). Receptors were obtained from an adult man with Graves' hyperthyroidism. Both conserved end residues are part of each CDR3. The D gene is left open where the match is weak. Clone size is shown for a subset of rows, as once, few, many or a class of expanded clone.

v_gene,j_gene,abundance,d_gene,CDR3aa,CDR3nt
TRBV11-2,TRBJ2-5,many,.,CASASAQETQYF,TGTGCCAGCGCTTCAGCCCAAGAGACCCAGTACTTC
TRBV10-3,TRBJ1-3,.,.,CAISAVGLGNTIYF,TGTGCCATCAGCGCCGTGGGCCTCGGAAACACCATATATTTT
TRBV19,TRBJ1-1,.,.,CASSRLGTLGAFF,TGTGCCAGTAGTAGGCTCGGGACGCTGGGGGCTTTCTTT
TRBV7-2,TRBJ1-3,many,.,CASSLQWTGNTIYF,TGTGCCAGCAGCTTGCAGTGGACTGGAAACACCATATATTTT
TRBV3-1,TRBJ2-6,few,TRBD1,CASSQVHRGSGANVLTF,TGTGCCAGCAGCCAAGTCCACAGGGGATCTGGGGCCAACGTCCTGACTTTC
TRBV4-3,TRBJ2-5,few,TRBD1,CASSQEGPWDSQETQYF,TGCGCCAGCAGCCAAGAGGGGCCGTGGGACAGCCAAGAGACCCAGTACTTC
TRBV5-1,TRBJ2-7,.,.,CASSPPSHEQYF,TGCGCCAGCAGCCCGCCGTCCCACGAGCAGTACTTC
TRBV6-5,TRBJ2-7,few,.,CASSHQDSYEQYF,TGTGCCAGCAGTCATCAGGACAGCTACGAGCAGTACTTC
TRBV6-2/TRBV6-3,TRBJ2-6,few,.,CASRTPGIGANVLTF,TGTGCCAGCAGAACCCCGGGGATAGGGGCCAACGTCCTGACTTTC
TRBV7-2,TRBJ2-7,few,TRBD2,CASSMTSGSTYEQYF,TGTGCCAGCAGCATGACTAGCGGATCTACCTACGAGCAGTACTTC
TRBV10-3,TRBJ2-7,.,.,CAIRAGAGPSYEQYF,TGTGCCATCAGGGCGGGGGCGGGACCCTCCTACGAGCAGTACTTC
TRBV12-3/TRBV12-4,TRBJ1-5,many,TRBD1,CASRQDRTGPNQPQHF,TGTGCCAGCAGACAAGACAGGACAGGACCAAATCAGCCCCAGCATTTT
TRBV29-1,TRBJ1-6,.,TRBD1,CSSYGQEADSPLHF,TGCAGCAGTTACGGACAGGAGGCGGATTCACCCCTCCACTTT
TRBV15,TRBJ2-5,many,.,CATSRQRLVRPLETQYF,TGTGCCACCAGCAGACAACGACTAGTACGCCCGCTGGAGACCCAGTACTTC
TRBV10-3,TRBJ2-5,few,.,CAISEVRDPPF,TGTGCCATCAGTGAGGTTAGGGACCCGCCCTTC
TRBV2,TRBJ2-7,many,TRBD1,CASSEQTGARYEQYF,TGTGCCAGCAGTGAACAAACAGGGGCAAGGTACGAGCAGTACTTC
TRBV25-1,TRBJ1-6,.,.,CASTNRDGDYNSPLHF,TGTGCCAGCACAAACCGGGACGGAGATTATAATTCACCCCTCCACTTT
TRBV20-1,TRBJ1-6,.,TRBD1,CSATYRGQVYNSPLHF,TGCAGTGCCACATACAGGGGACAGGTTTATAATTCACCCCTCCACTTT
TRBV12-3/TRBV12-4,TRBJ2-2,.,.,CASSFGLSDGELFF,TGTGCCAGCAGTTTTGGACTATCGGACGGGGAGCTGTTTTTT
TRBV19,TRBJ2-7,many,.,CASSIVAQYEQYF,TGTGCCAGTAGTATCGTAGCCCAATACGAGCAGTACTTC
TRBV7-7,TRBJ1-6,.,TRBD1,CASSTGTGASPLHF,TGTGCCAGCAGCACCGGGACAGGCGCCTCACCCCTCCACTTT
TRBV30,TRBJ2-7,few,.,CAWSRGIQYF,TGTGCCTGGTCGAGGGGGATACAGTACTTC
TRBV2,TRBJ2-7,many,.,CATGTSPYEQYF,TGTGCCACCGGGACGTCCCCCTACGAGCAGTACTTC
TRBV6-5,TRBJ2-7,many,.,CASSTYSGQYF,TGTGCCAGCAGTACCTACTCCGGGCAGTACTTC
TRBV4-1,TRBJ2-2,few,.,CASSPSGQGTSGELFF,TGCGCCAGCAGCCCATCGGGACAAGGGACGTCCGGGGAGCTGTTTTTT
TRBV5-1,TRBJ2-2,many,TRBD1,CASSQGANTGELFF,TGCGCCAGCAGCCAGGGGGCGAACACCGGGGAGCTGTTTTTT
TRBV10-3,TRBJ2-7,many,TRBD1,CAIRLHGETGGPNEQYF,TGTGCCATCAGGCTACACGGAGAGACAGGGGGTCCCAACGAGCAGTACTTC
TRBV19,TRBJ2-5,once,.,CASSIRQIGQLQETQYF,TGTGCCAGTAGTATCAGACAGATAGGACAGCTCCAAGAGACCCAGTACTTC
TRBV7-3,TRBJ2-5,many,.,CASSLREGGTQYF,TGTGCCAGCAGCTTAAGAGAAGGCGGGACCCAGTACTTC
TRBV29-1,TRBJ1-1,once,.,CSVRPGGHDYLGEAFF,TGCAGCGTCCGCCCGGGGGGACATGACTACCTAGGTGAAGCTTTCTTT
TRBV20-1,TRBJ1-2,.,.,CSARDRGKGYGYTF,TGCAGTGCTAGAGATCGGGGGAAAGGCTATGGCTACACCTTC
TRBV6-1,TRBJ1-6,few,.,CASSGQRLYNSPLHF,TGTGCCAGCAGTGGACAGCGTCTTTATAATTCACCCCTCCACTTT
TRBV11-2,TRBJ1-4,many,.,CASSLDAGLNEKLFF,TGTGCCAGCAGCTTAGATGCAGGGCTTAATGAAAAACTGTTTTTT
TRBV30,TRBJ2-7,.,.,CAWALGTYEQYF,TGTGCCTGGGCTTTGGGCACCTACGAGCAGTACTTC
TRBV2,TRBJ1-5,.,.,CACSARVPGLEPQHF,.
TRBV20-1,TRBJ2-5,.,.,CSAIDDIRARAGETQYF,TGCAGTGCTATAGATGACATCCGGGCCAGAGCAGGAGAGACCCAGTACTTC
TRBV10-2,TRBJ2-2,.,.,CASSDGGRYIGELFF,TGTGCCAGCAGTGACGGGGGGCGATACATCGGGGAGCTGTTTTTT
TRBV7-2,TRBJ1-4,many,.,CASSPGGKGEKLFF,TGTGCCAGCAGCCCCGGGGGGAAGGGGGAAAAACTGTTTTTT
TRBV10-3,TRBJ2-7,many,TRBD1,CAISESETGENYEQYF,TGTGCCATCAGTGAGTCCGAAACAGGGGAGAACTACGAGCAGTACTTC
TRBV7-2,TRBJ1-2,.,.,CASSLGPGTYGYTF,TGTGCCAGCAGCTTAGGCCCAGGGACCTATGGCTACACCTTC
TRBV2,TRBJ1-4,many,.,CASSPQDLGEKLFF,TGTGCCAGCAGCCCCCAGGATCTGGGTGAAAAACTGTTTTTT
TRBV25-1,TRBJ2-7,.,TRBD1,CASSLARTGLAEQYF,TGTGCCAGCAGTTTGGCCCGGACAGGGCTAGCCGAGCAGTACTTC
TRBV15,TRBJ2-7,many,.,CATSRDRGYDYEQYF,TGTGCCACCAGCAGAGATCGGGGATACGACTACGAGCAGTACTTC
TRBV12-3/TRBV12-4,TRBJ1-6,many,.,CASSLPGVLSPLHF,TGTGCCAGCAGTCTCCCCGGGGTCCTCTCACCCCTCCACTTT
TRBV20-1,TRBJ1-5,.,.,CSGGGRQPQHF,TGCAGTGGGGGGGGCAGACAGCCCCAGCATTTT
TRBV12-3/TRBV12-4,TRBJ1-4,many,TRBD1,CASSLTGVGEKLFF,TGTGCCAGCAGTTTGACAGGGGTAGGTGAAAAACTGTTTTTT
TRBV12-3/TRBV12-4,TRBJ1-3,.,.,CASRLTASSGNTIYF,TGTGCCAGCCGCTTGACCGCGAGCTCTGGAAACACCATATATTTT
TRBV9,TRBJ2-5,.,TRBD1,CASSATVGTGESVETQYF,TGTGCCAGCAGCGCGACGGTCGGGACAGGGGAATCTGTAGAGACCCAGTACTTC
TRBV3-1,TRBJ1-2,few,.,CASSQDRRGYTF,TGTGCCAGCAGCCAAGATAGGAGGGGCTACACCTTC
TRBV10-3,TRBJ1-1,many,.,CAISDGGNTEAFF,TGTGCCATCAGTGACGGCGGTAACACTGAAGCTTTCTTT
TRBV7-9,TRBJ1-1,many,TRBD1,CASSYATGRDTEAFF,TGTGCCAGCAGTTACGCGACAGGGAGGGACACTGAAGCTTTCTTT
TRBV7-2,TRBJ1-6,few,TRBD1,CASSLTGQGTPLHF,TGTGCCAGCAGCTTGACGGGACAGGGGACACCCCTCCACTTT
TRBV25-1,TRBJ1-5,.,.,CASSSQTAGSNQPQHF,TGTGCCAGCAGTTCACAAACGGCAGGTTCGAATCAGCCCCAGCATTTT
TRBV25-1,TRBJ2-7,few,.,CASSGGFSYEQYF,TGTGCCAGCAGTGGTGGGTTCTCCTACGAGCAGTACTTC
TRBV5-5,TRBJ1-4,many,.,CASSPGGPGEKLFF,TGTGCCAGCAGCCCTGGAGGCCCGGGAGAAAAACTGTTTTTT